The 23 T cell receptor beta chains below all came from one sample that was sequenced in a study of T cell responses to AZD1222 COVID-19 vaccine. This table comes from immunoSEQ multiplex PCR, and its TCRdb copy is limited to in-frame clones, with some not included. The table includes about 140,000 clones, about 90% detected once. This material consisted of peripheral blood, taken 28 days after the second dose of the MenACWY control vaccine. These receptors were obtained from an adult who received the MenACWY meningococcal vaccine as a control.

This clone was counted once. The J gene is TRBJ1-2, the V gene TRBV4-3; D is perhaps TRBD1 (5 bases). This CDR3 spans 18 amino acids. Deletions cut 0 bases from V and 4 bases from J, with 21 bases between. Per germline, CDR1 LGHNA and CDR2 YSLEER. This CDR3 is CASSQDITTSGAVYGYTF. In nucleotides, the CDR3 is TGCGCCAGCAGCCAAGATATCACGACCAGCGGGGCGGTCTATGGCTACACCTTC.

The rearrangement joins TRBV2 to TRBJ2-2, with D perhaps matching TRBD1 or TRBD2 (5 bases each). CDR1 is SNHLY and CDR2 is FYNNEI in the germline V gene. Trimming removed 6 bases from V and 7 bases from J, with 15 bases in between. This CDR3 contains 14 residues. CDR3 sequence: CASSVQRGDGELFF. The CDR3 DNA reads as TGTGCCAGCAGCGTACAGAGGGGCGACGGGGAGCTGTTTTTT.

The V call is TRBV28, the J call TRBJ2-5; TRBD2 is a possible D gene (6 bases). CDR1 and CDR2 from the germline V gene are MDHEN and SYDVKM. Deletions cut 8 bases from V and 2 bases from J, with 15 bases between. The CDR3 has 14 amino acids. The CDR3 coding sequence is TGTGCCAGCGTTGGAGGGGTGGGGCAAGAGACCCAGTACTTC. Translation: CASVGGVGQETQYF. Together with reference TRBV28 and TRBJ2-5, the CDR3 gives the full variable domain: DVKVTQSSRYLVKRTGEKVFLECVQDMDHENMFWYRQDPGLGLRLIYFSYDVKMKEKGDIPEGYSVSREKKERFSLILESASTNQTSMYLCASVGGVGQETQYFGPGTRLLVL.

This sequence joins TRBV7-9 and TRBJ1-6; 7 bases align to TRBD1. Germline V gives CDR1 SEHNR, CDR2 FQNEAQ (reference sequence). This CDR3 contains 14 residues. V was clipped by 4 bases and J by 8 bases; unmatched bases: 5. The CDR3 protein is CASSSTGVDSPLHF. CDR3 nucleotide sequence: TGTGCCAGCAGCTCAACAGGGGTGGATTCACCCCTCCACTTT.

The chain has TRBV6-5 and TRBJ2-3; D may correspond to TRBD1 or TRBD2 (7 bases each). Germline V CDR1 and CDR2: MNHEY, SVGAGI. V gave up 8 bases and J gave up 5 bases, with 11 bases separating them. The CDR3 loop spans 12 amino acids. CDR3 DNA: TGTGCCAGCTCAGGGGGGGGAGATACGCAGTATTTT. The encoded protein is CASSGGGDTQYF.

This chain joins TRBV7-9 and TRBJ1-5, with D possibly being TRBD1 (5 bases). Germline V gives CDR1 SEHNR, CDR2 FQNEAQ (reference sequence). CDR3 size: 16 residues. The V end lost 1 base, the J end lost 6 bases, and 16 bases lay between the germline ends. The CDR3 spells CASSLGGDPTGQPQHF. The CDR3 coding sequence is TGTGCCAGCAGCTTAGGGGGGGACCCAACGGGTCAGCCCCAGCATTTT.

The J gene is TRBJ2-7, the V gene TRBV7-9; the match to TRBD2 covers 10 bases. Losses at the gene ends were 2 bases for V and 4 bases for J; bases not matched to a gene: 5. CDR3 length: 15 residues. Germline V gives CDR1 SEHNR, CDR2 FQNEAQ (reference sequence). CDR3 region: CASSLFLAGEYEQYF. For the CDR3, the DNA is TGTGCCAGCAGCTTATTCCTAGCGGGGGAGTACGAGCAGTACTTC.

The J gene is TRBJ2-7, the V gene TRBV6-2 or TRBV6-3; 8 bases are a match to TRBD1. Trimming cost V 2 bases and J 2 bases; bases outside gene matches: 5. Germline loops: CDR1 MNHEY, CDR2 SVGEGT. This CDR3 contains 15 residues. DNA for the CDR3: TGTGCCAGCAGTTACCAGGGGGCTTACCCCTACGAGCAGTACTTC. This codes for CASSYQGAYPYEQYF.

This clone appeared a few times. The rearrangement joins TRBV7-2 to TRBJ2-5, with 8 bases that match TRBD1. The CDR3 sequence is 16 residues long. With V trimmed by 3 bases and J by 2 bases, 8 bases remained unmatched. Germline assignment: CDR1 SGHTA and CDR2 FQGNSA. CDR3 nucleotide sequence: TGTGCCAGCAGCTTCACGGGACAGGTGATACAAGAGACCCAGTACTTC. Amino acids: CASSFTGQVIQETQYF.

This clone has a handful of counts. This chain links TRBV2 with TRBJ1-1; tentatively, D is TRBD1 (6 bases). The CDR3 sequence is 13 residues long. V dropped 10 bases and J dropped 0 bases, with 12 bases sitting between them. Germline V gives CDR1 SNHLY, CDR2 FYNNEI. CDR3 loop: CATPKGVNTEAFF. The CDR3, as DNA: TGTGCCACTCCCAAGGGGGTGAACACTGAAGCTTTCTTT.

A single count supports this clone. The J gene is TRBJ1-2, the V gene TRBV27; 9 positions agree with TRBD1. From germline, CDR1 is MNHEY and CDR2 SMNVEV (reference sequence). The CDR3 is 16 residues long. J was trimmed by 1 base and V by 5 bases; bases with no gene match: 8. CDR3 coding DNA: TGTGCCAGCAGTGCAGGACCGGGACAGGGTAACTATGGCTACACCTTC. This sequence encodes CASSAGPGQGNYGYTF.

The gene calls are TRBV28 and TRBJ2-7; no definite D call. The length of the CDR3 is 15 residues. Germline V gene sequence: CDR1 MDHEN, CDR2 SYDVKM. V was pared by 5 bases and J by 3 bases, with 17 bases between. This CDR3 reads CASSPPQVDLYEQYF. In DNA form, the CDR3 reads TGTGCCAGCAGTCCCCCTCAGGTAGACCTCTACGAGCAGTACTTC.

The rearrangement joins TRBV6-6 to TRBJ1-6; D is ambiguous. The V end was cut by 11 bases, the J end by 0 bases, with 8 bases between. CDR1 and CDR2 (germline): MNHNY, SVGAGI (reference sequence). The CDR3 covers 13 residues. CDR3 loop: CAGGSSYNSPLHF. CDR3 nucleotides: TGTGCCGGTGGGAGCTCCTATAATTCACCCCTCCACTTT.

The chain links TRBV7-2 to TRBJ2-7; TRBD2 aligns across 10 bases. CDR1 and CDR2 (germline): SGHTA, FQGNSA. The CDR3 spans 14 residues. J gave up 9 bases and V 3 bases, and 8 bases lay outside the gene matches. In DNA, the CDR3 is TGTGCCAGCAGCTTCGGACTAGCGGCGGCTGCGCAGTACTTC. Translating gives CASSFGLAAAAQYF.

The rearrangement joins TRBV7-2 to TRBJ2-3; D may be TRBD2 (6 bases). CDR3 length equals 15 residues. V shed 5 bases and J shed 1 base, with 13 bases lying between them. Germline V CDR1 and CDR2: SGHTA, FQGNSA. The CDR3 DNA follows: TGTGCCAGCAGCCAAAGGCGGGGAGGCACAGATACGCAGTATTTT. Translation: CASSQRRGGTDTQYF. The full variable domain, rest sourced from reference TRBV7-2 and TRBJ2-3, is GAGVSQSPSNKVTEKGKDVELRCDPISGHTALYWYRQSLGQGLEFLIYFQGNSAPDKSGLPSDRFSAERTGGSVSTLTIQRTQQEDSAVYLCASSQRRGGTDTQYFGPGTRLTVL.

A few counts support this clone. The rearrangement uses TRBV5-6 and TRBJ2-1, with no clear D. Trimming shortened V by 5 bases and J by 10 bases, and 13 bases separated the two germline ends. The CDR3 runs to 12 residues. From germline, CDR1 is SGHDT and CDR2 YYEEEE. As DNA, the CDR3 is TGTGCCAGCAGTTCCGGGCCCCGGGAGCAGTTCTTC. It specifies CASSSGPREQFF.

The genes are TRBV27 and TRBJ1-5, with 8 bases that match TRBD1. V dropped 4 bases and J dropped 3; count of bases not matched to a gene: 8. There are 16 residues in the CDR3. Looked up from germline, CDR1 is MNHEY and CDR2 is SMNVEV (reference sequence). CDR3 region: CASSSSDRALNQPQHF. CDR3 nucleotide sequence: TGTGCCAGCAGTTCATCGGACAGGGCCCTCAATCAGCCCCAGCATTTT.

The V and J genes are TRBV28 and TRBJ1-5; TRBD1 is a possible D gene (6 bases). The germline V and J ends were trimmed by 6 bases and 6 bases, with 12 bases remaining between them. The CDR3 contains 13 residues. The germline V gene encodes CDR1 MDHEN and CDR2 SYDVKM. Here the CDR3 reads CASRRQETQPQHF. The CDR3 nucleotides read TGTGCCAGCAGGAGACAGGAAACTCAGCCCCAGCATTTT.

In its sample, this clone was seen once. V and J are TRBV30 and TRBJ1-6; no clear D. Between the trimmed V and J ends, which lost 1 base and 6 bases, there was a span of 4 bases. Germline CDR1 GTSNPN, CDR2 SVGIG (reference sequence). This CDR3 has 12 amino acids. CDR3 nucleotides: TGTGCCTGGAGTGCCCCTAATTCACCCCTCCACTTT. Its protein is CAWSAPNSPLHF.

The sample holds one count of this clone. The chain links TRBV25-1 to TRBJ1-3; 7 nucleotides align to TRBD1. Germline CDR1 and CDR2: MGHDK and SYGVNS. There are 16 residues in the CDR3. With V trimmed by 4 bases and J by 2 bases, 8 bases remained unmatched. The CDR3 DNA follows: TGTGCCAGCAGTGGGGCGTCGCAGGGGGCTGGAAACACCATATATTTT. Its translation is CASSGASQGAGNTIYF. Drawing the rest from reference TRBV25-1 and TRBJ1-3, the complete variable domain is EADIYQTPRYLVIGTGKKITLECSQTMGHDKMYWYQQDPGMELHLIHYSYGVNSTEKGDLSSESTVSRIRTEHFPLTLESARPSHTSQYLCASSGASQGAGNTIYFGEGSWLTVV.

The rearrangement joins TRBV19 to TRBJ1-5; D unresolved. V was clipped by 1 base and J by 7 bases, with 8 bases between them. This CDR3 spans 13 amino acids. The germline V gene has CDR1 LNHDA and CDR2 SQIVND (reference sequence). The CDR3, as DNA: TGTGCCAGTAGTATAGGGTGGGGACAGCCCCAGCATTTT. This encodes CASSIGWGQPQHF.

The gene calls are TRBV7-9 and TRBJ1-4; no definite D call. There are 16 residues in the CDR3. The V end lost 1 base, the J end lost 0 bases, and 9 bases lay between the germline ends. The germline V gene encodes CDR1 SEHNR and CDR2 FQNEAQ (reference sequence). CDR3 sequence reads: CASSLGSSATNEKLFF. Written as DNA, the CDR3 is TGTGCCAGCAGCTTAGGGTCTTCCGCAACTAATGAAAAACTGTTTTTT.

The rearrangement uses TRBV27 and TRBJ2-5, with D possibly matching TRBD2 (5 bases). The germline V gene has CDR1 MNHEY and CDR2 SMNVEV (reference sequence). Trimming took off 0 bases at V and 5 bases at J, with 7 bases between the two ends. The CDR3 extends over 13 amino acids. The CDR3 nucleotides are TGTGCCAGCAGTTTATCCGGGGAGGAGACCCAGTACTTC. Encoded protein: CASSLSGEETQYF.